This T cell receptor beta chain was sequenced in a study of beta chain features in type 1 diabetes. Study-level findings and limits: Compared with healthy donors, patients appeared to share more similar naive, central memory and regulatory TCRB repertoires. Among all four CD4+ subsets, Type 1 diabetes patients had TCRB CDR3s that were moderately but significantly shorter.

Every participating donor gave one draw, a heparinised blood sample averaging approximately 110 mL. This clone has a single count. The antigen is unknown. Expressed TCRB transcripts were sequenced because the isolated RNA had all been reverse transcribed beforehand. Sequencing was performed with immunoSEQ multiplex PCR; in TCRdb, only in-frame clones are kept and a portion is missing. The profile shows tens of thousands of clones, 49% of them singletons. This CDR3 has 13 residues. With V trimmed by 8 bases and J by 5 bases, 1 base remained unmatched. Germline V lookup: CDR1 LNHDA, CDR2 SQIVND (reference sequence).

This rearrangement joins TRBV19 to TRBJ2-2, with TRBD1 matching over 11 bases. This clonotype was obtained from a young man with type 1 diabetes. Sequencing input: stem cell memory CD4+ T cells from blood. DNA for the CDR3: TGTGCCAGTGGACAGGGGGCAACCGGGGAGCTGTTTTTT. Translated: CASGQGATGELFF.